The sequence of this TCR beta chain was determined in a study of T cell responses to AZD1222 COVID-19 vaccine. Study-wide results and limits: It was only 6 or 7 AZD1222 recipients who were seropositive at baseline. A rise in Spike-specific TCR breadth and depth followed two AZD1222 doses. Spike-spanning, vaccine-associated CD4 TCRs were dominant at 160-218 and 743-854.

The CDR3 length is 13 residues. Trimming removed 4 bases from V and 2 bases from J, with 8 bases in between. The germline CDR1 and CDR2 sequences are SGDLS and YYNGEE. With regard to this clone: Its target is not known.

Profiled with immunoSEQ multiplex PCR; TCRdb holds only in-frame clones, not every one. The repertoire has under 200,000 clones, 90% to 95% of them found once; the top ten carry about 4%. The rearrangement links TRBV9 to TRBJ2-3; D is unresolved. The receptor was derived from an adult who received the MenACWY meningococcal vaccine as a control. The sequencing used peripheral blood, collected 28 days after the second dose of the MenACWY control vaccine. The DNA of the CDR3 is TGTGCCAGCAGCAGCACCCCCACAGATACGCAGTATTTT. Its translation is CASSSTPTDTQYF. Looking up the rest from reference TRBV9 and TRBJ2-3 gives the full variable domain: DSGVTQTPKHLITATGQRVTLRCSPRSGDLSVYWYQQSLDQGLQFLIQYYNGEERAKGNILERFSAQQFPDLHSELNLSSLELGDSALYFCASSSTPTDTQYFGPGTRLTVL.